The 27 T cell receptor beta chains in this list originate from one sample, sequenced in a study of T cells in Graves' hyperthyroidism and ophthalmopathy. RNA transcripts were the template for amplifying TCR beta CDR3 regions. In the first-round RT-PCR of the TCR CDR3, the HTBI primer set was used. One entry per CDR3 protein results from TCRdb running MiXCR on the multiplex PCR reads. The sample lists approximately 700,000 distinct CDR3 sequences, 16% occurring once. The sequenced sample consisted of blood. These receptors all stem from a man in his late teens or twenties with Graves' hyperthyroidism.

In its sample, this clonotype was seen many times. The chain links TRBV12-3 or TRBV12-4 to TRBJ1-2; 8 bases are shared with TRBD1. CDR3 size: 14 residues. V was pared by 6 bases and J by 8 bases, with 11 bases of the junction left unmatched. CDR3 nucleotide sequence: TGTGCCAGCAGCTCTTGGGACAGGCTTGGAGGCTACACCTTC. It is translated as CASSSWDRLGGYTF.

This clonotype was seen many times. This chain joins TRBV19 and TRBJ1-1; tentatively, D is TRBD1 (5 bases). CDR1 LNHDA and CDR2 SQIVND come from the germline V gene (reference sequence). This CDR3 is 14 amino acids long. Trimming stripped 5 bases from V and 5 bases from J, with 15 bases between. The CDR3 sequence: CASSDQSWGTEAFF. In nucleotides, the CDR3 is TGTGCCAGTAGTGACCAGTCCTGGGGGACTGAAGCTTTCTTT.

Ten or more counts support this clonotype. The V call is TRBV20-1, the J call TRBJ1-2, with D perhaps TRBD1 (6 bases). The CDR3 is 12 amino acids. V lost 6 bases, J lost 4 bases, and 12 bases lay in between. Germline lookup yields CDR1 DFQATT and CDR2 SNEGSKA (reference sequence). The CDR3 loop is CSAKQGGYGYTF. The CDR3 bases are TGCAGTGCCAAACAGGGTGGCTATGGCTACACCTTC.

This clonotype was found a few times. V gene TRBV4-3 combines with J gene TRBJ2-1; a possible D gene is TRBD1 (5 bases). CDR1 is LGHNA and CDR2 is YSLEER in the germline V gene. Between the trimmed V and J ends, which lost 4 bases and 9 bases, there was a span of 13 bases. This CDR3 is 13 amino acids long. The CDR3 nucleotides are TGCGCCAGCAGCCGAAATTATCAGGGTGAGCAGTTCTTC. Protein sequence: CASSRNYQGEQFF.

This clonotype was picked up many times. This chain joins TRBV28 and TRBJ1-2; 7 nucleotides agree with TRBD1. The CDR3 totals 14 residues. The V and J ends lost 1 base and 7 bases, in that order; junction bases with no gene match: 6. Germline V gene data show CDR1 as MDHEN and CDR2 as SYDVKM. The CDR3 nucleotides read TGTGCCAGCAGTTTATTCGACAGGGAGGGTGGCTACACCTTC. This translates into CASSLFDREGGYTF.

A few counts support this clonotype. The chain uses TRBV19 and TRBJ1-5; no definite D call. The CDR3 runs 15 residues. In germline, CDR1 is LNHDA, CDR2 SQIVND (reference sequence). The V gene lost 1 base and the J gene lost 4 bases, with 11 bases spanning the gap. CDR3: CASSIVGGRNQPQHF. The CDR3 DNA is TGTGCCAGTAGTATAGTGGGCGGGCGGAATCAGCCCCAGCATTTT.

The chain uses TRBV6-1 and TRBJ2-1; 10 bases align to TRBD1. Germline lookup yields CDR1 MNHNS and CDR2 SASEGT. J gave up 5 bases and V 6 bases, and 10 bases lay outside the gene matches. This CDR3 spans 16 amino acids. This CDR3 is CASRNPTGGGHNEQFF. The DNA of the CDR3 is TGTGCCAGCAGAAACCCGACAGGGGGCGGCCACAATGAGCAGTTCTTC.

This clonotype was found many times. This rearrangement joins TRBV9 to TRBJ2-3; 8 nucleotides match TRBD2. The CDR3 covers 16 residues. V dropped 1 base and J dropped 4; count of bases not matched to a gene: 8. From germline, CDR1 is SGDLS and CDR2 YYNGEE. Written as DNA, the CDR3 is TGTGCCAGCAGCGTAACTAGCGGAGTTACCCCAGATACGCAGTATTTT. Protein sequence: CASSVTSGVTPDTQYF.

In this sample, this clonotype turned up many times. The gene calls are TRBV27 and TRBJ2-3; 7 bases fit TRBD1. The trim removed 5 bases at V and 1 base at J, leaving 15 bases unmatched. The CDR3 length is 18 residues. CDR1 MNHEY and CDR2 SMNVEV come from the germline V gene (reference sequence). CDR3 nucleotide sequence: TGTGCCAGCAGTGCCCTCCTGACAGGGTTTGGGGGCACAGATACGCAGTATTTT. This codes for CASSALLTGFGGTDTQYF.

This clonotype came up many times. The V call is TRBV14, the J call TRBJ2-3, with no clear D. This CDR3 spans 15 amino acids. CDR1 and CDR2 (germline): SGHDN, FVKESK. V gave up 1 base and J gave up 0 bases, with 8 bases separating them. CDR3 bases: TGTGCCAGCAGCCAAGCGACGATCAGCACAGATACGCAGTATTTT. This codes for CASSQATISTDTQYF.

This clonotype was recorded a few times. This chain uses TRBV5-6 with TRBJ2-3, with 8 bases aligning to TRBD2. Trimming cost V 1 base and J 0 bases; bases outside gene matches: 4. The CDR3 consists of 16 residues. The V gene's germline CDR1 is SGHDT and CDR2 YYEEEE. CDR3 in amino acids: CASSLLPSGSTDTQYF. As DNA, the CDR3 is TGTGCCAGCAGCTTGCTGCCTAGCGGGAGCACAGATACGCAGTATTTT.

This clonotype has a count of ten or more. This chain joins TRBV20-1 and TRBJ2-7, with TRBD2 matching 9 bases. The length of the CDR3 is 16 residues. CDR1 is DFQATT and CDR2 is SNEGSKA in the germline V gene (reference sequence). V lost 0 bases to trimming and J lost 3 bases; unmatched junction nucleotides: 9. The CDR3 reads CSARDTFRAGGYEQYF. The CDR3 DNA reads as TGCAGTGCTAGAGATACTTTCCGAGCGGGAGGCTACGAGCAGTACTTC.

Comment on this clonotype: Germline is not matched at one junction end, which may reflect a read error. The V call is TRBV28, the J call TRBJ2-2, with D possibly TRBD1 on 6 matching bases. The CDR3 spans 14 residues. Germline-derived CDR1 and CDR2 are MDHEN and SYDVKM. The chain's CDR3 is CASIGTTNAGELFF. In DNA form, the CDR3 reads TGTGCCAGCATAGGGACAACGAACGCCGGGGAGCTGTTTTTT.

This clonotype appeared many times. V usage is TRBV20-1 and J usage is TRBJ2-1; tentatively, D is TRBD2 (6 bases). There are 15 residues in the CDR3. Germline V lookup: CDR1 DFQATT, CDR2 SNEGSKA (reference sequence). The V gene lost 2 bases and the J gene lost 3 bases, with 14 bases spanning the gap. The CDR3 loop is CSARRSGAGYNEQFF. In nucleotides, the CDR3 is TGCAGTGCTAGACGTTCGGGAGCTGGCTACAATGAGCAGTTCTTC.

The chain links TRBV28 to TRBJ2-1; D perhaps matches TRBD2 (7 bases). V lost 6 bases to trimming and J lost 7 bases, with 19 bases between them. Germline V lookup: CDR1 MDHEN, CDR2 SYDVKM. CDR3 length: 15 residues. Written as DNA, the CDR3 is TGTGCCAGCAGCCGCGGGGGCGGAGACATGAATGAGCAGTTCTTC. Protein product: CASSRGGGDMNEQFF.

This clonotype was observed many times. V usage is TRBV2 and J usage is TRBJ2-7; 7 positions match TRBD1. Trimming took 9 bases from V and 1 from J; bases not matched to a gene: 9. Germline values: CDR1 SNHLY, CDR2 FYNNEI. This CDR3 has 14 amino acids. The CDR3: CASLTRGRSYEQYF. The DNA for the CDR3 is TGTGCCAGTTTGACGAGGGGGCGTTCCTACGAGCAGTACTTC.

This clonotype was counted many times. This sequence joins TRBV28 and TRBJ1-1; D remains ambiguous. The CDR3 totals 12 residues. Germline CDR1 reads MDHEN; CDR2 reads SYDVKM. The V end was cut by 6 bases, the J end by 7 bases, with 12 bases between. CDR3 in DNA: TGTGCCAGCAGACTCACAGCGGGTGAAGCTTTCTTT. Translation: CASRLTAGEAFF.

This clonotype has a single count. This could be a read error, since a much larger clone is one nucleotide away. The chain is built from TRBV7-2 and TRBJ2-3, with D possibly called TRBD1 or TRBD2 (5 bases each). The germline gives CDR1 SGHTA, CDR2 FQGNSA. Trimming left V 5 bases short and J 4 bases short, with 16 bases between. CDR3 size: 15 residues. The CDR3 bases are TGTGCCAGCAGCCTCTCGGGACCAAGCGCAGATACGCAGTATTTT. Its protein product is CASSLSGPSADTQYF.

J is TRBJ2-2 and V is TRBV7-3; 7 bases align to TRBD2. Trimming cost V 6 bases and J 6 bases; bases outside gene matches: 1. The CDR3 is 12 residues long. Germline V gene lookup returns CDR1 SGHTA and CDR2 FQGTGA. The CDR3 sequence is CASRAGAGELFF. CDR3 nucleotides: TGTGCCAGCAGGGCGGGAGCCGGGGAGCTGTTTTTT.

The CDR3 loop reads CSARRTGGTDTQYF. In DNA, the CDR3 is TGCAGTGCTAGGAGGACAGGGGGCACAGATACGCAGTATTTT. This chain connects TRBV20-1 to TRBJ2-3, with 9 positions matching TRBD1. The V and J ends lost 3 bases and 1 base, in that order; junction bases with no gene match: 2. This CDR3 spans 14 amino acids. In germline, CDR1 is DFQATT, CDR2 SNEGSKA (reference sequence).

The table lists this clonotype with a few counts. This rearrangement joins TRBV20-1 to TRBJ2-1; D possibly corresponds to TRBD1 (6 bases). Per germline, CDR1 DFQATT and CDR2 SNEGSKA (reference sequence). V lost 6 bases and J 7 bases, leaving 13 bases between the germline ends. The CDR3 totals 12 residues. The CDR3 spells CSAQGTPNEQFF. Written as DNA, the CDR3 is TGCAGTGCCCAGGGGACGCCGAATGAGCAGTTCTTC.

In this sample, this clonotype turned up a few times. The chain links TRBV6-1 to TRBJ1-2, with D possibly matching TRBD1 (5 bases). The CDR3 is 13 amino acids. V was trimmed by 5 bases and J by 6 bases, leaving 13 bases between them. Germline loops: CDR1 MNHNS, CDR2 SASEGT. The CDR3 spells CASSRDERDGYTF. DNA of the CDR3: TGTGCCAGCAGTAGGGACGAGCGAGATGGCTACACCTTC.

The gene calls are TRBV5-1 and TRBJ1-3; 9 bases are shared with TRBD1. The CDR3 is 15 residues long. The V gene end was trimmed by 4 bases and the J gene end by 3 bases; junction bases not matched to a gene: 5. Germline CDR1 is SGHRS and CDR2 is YFSETQ. The CDR3 reads CASSPGGQGGNTIYF. In DNA, the CDR3 is TGCGCCAGCAGCCCGGGGGGACAGGGTGGAAACACCATATATTTT.

The chain recombines TRBV5-8 with TRBJ2-2; D unresolved. Trimming took 4 bases from V and 6 from J, leaving 25 bases between them. Looked up from germline, CDR1 is SGHTS and CDR2 is YDEGEE. The CDR3 runs 18 residues. The CDR3 bases are TGTGCCAGCAGCCTGGAACTCAGCCGGCTTCATAAGCCCGGGGAGCTGTTTTTT. Translation: CASSLELSRLHKPGELFF.

The gene calls are TRBV5-1 and TRBJ1-1; maybe TRBD1 (6 bases). V lost 2 bases and J lost 6, with 20 bases in between. CDR1 and CDR2 (germline): SGHRS, YFSETQ. This CDR3 is 16 amino acids long. The CDR3 protein is CASSFNGGPGSSEAFF. For the CDR3, the DNA is TGCGCCAGCAGCTTTAATGGGGGGCCAGGCAGTTCTGAAGCTTTCTTT.

The table lists this clonotype with a few counts. The J gene is TRBJ2-4, the V gene TRBV10-2; 12 nucleotides match TRBD2. The V gene end was trimmed by 8 bases and the J gene end by 6 bases; junction bases not matched to a gene: 5. CDR3 length equals 14 residues. From germline, CDR1 is WSHSY and CDR2 SAAADI. The CDR3 sequence is CASRLAGVGNIQYF. CDR3 bases: TGCGCCAGCCGACTAGCGGGAGTAGGAAACATTCAGTACTTC.

The J gene is TRBJ1-5, the V gene TRBV2; D not certain. This CDR3 spans 16 amino acids. Germline V lookup: CDR1 SNHLY, CDR2 FYNNEI. Trimming removed 7 bases from V and 0 bases from J, with 16 bases in between. CDR3 coding DNA: TGTGCCAGCACCCAAGGACCGATCTATAGCAATCAGCCCCAGCATTTT. Translated, it gives CASTQGPIYSNQPQHF. The complete variable domain, with remaining parts taken from reference TRBV2 and TRBJ1-5, reads EPEVTQTPSHQVTQMGQEVILRCVPISNHLYFYWYRQILGQKVEFLVSFYNNEISEKSEIFDDQFSVERPDGSNFTLKIRSTKLEDSAMYFCASTQGPIYSNQPQHFGDGTRLSIL.